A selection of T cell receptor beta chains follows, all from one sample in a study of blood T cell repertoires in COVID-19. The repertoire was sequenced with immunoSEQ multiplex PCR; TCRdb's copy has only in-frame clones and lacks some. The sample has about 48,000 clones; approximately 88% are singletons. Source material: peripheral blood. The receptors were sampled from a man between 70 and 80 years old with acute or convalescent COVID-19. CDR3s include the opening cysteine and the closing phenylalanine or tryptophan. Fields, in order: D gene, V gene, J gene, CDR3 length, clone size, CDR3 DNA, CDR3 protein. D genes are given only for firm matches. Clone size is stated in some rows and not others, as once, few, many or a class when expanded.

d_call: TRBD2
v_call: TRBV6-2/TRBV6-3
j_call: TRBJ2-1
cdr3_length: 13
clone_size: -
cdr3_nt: TGTGCCAGCAGTACCTGGGGGGGAAGTGAGCAGTTCTTC
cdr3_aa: CASSTWGGSEQFF

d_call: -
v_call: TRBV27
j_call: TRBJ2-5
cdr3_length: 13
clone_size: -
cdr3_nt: TGTGCCAGCAGTTTGGGCTTGTGGGAGACCCAGTACTTC
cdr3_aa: CASSLGLWETQYF

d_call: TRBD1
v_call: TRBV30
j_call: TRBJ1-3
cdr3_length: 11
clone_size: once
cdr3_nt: TGTGCCGCAAATGGCATGGACAGGGAGGAATTT
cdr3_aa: CAANGMDREEF

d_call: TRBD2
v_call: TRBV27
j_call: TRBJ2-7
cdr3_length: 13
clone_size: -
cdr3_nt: TGTGCCAGCAGTTCAGCGGGAGCCTACGAGCAGTACTTC
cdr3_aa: CASSSAGAYEQYF

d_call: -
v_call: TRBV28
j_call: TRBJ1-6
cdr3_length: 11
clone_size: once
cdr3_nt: TGTGCCAGCGGCCTTAATTCACCCCTCCACTTT
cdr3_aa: CASGLNSPLHF

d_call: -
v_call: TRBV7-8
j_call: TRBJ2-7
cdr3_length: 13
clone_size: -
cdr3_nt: TGTGCCAGCAGCTTAGGACAAAACTACGAGCAGTACTTC
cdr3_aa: CASSLGQNYEQYF

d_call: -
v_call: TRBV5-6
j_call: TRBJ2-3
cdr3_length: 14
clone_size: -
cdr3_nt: TGTGCCAGCAGCCCCGGACTGCGCACAGATACGCAGTATTTT
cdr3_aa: CASSPGLRTDTQYF

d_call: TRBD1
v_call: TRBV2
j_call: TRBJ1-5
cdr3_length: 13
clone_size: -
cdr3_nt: TGTGCCAGCAGGGACAGGGTGGAGCAGCCCCAGCATTTT
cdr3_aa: CASRDRVEQPQHF

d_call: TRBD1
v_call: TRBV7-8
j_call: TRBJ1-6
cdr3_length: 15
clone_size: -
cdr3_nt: TGTGCCAGCAGCTCGGGACAGCCACCCCATTCGACCCTCCACTTT
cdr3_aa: CASSSGQPPHSTLHF

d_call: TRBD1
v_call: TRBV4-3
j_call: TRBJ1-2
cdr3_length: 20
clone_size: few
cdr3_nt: TGCGCCAGCAGCCAATTTAGCACAACCGGGACAGGGGCACTCCCCTATGGCTACACCTTC
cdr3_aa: CASSQFSTTGTGALPYGYTF

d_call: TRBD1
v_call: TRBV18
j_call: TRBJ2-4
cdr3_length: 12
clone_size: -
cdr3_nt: TGTGCCAGCTCACCGCGCGGACAGGGCCAGTACTTC
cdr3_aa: CASSPRGQGQYF

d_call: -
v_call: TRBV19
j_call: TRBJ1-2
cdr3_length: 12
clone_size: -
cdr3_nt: TGTGCCAGTAGCGGACAGTCCTATGGCTACACCTTC
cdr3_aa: CASSGQSYGYTF

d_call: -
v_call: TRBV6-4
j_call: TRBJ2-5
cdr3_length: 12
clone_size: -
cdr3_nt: TGTGCCAGCAGTGACGAGTTGGAGACCCAGTACTTC
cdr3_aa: CASSDELETQYF

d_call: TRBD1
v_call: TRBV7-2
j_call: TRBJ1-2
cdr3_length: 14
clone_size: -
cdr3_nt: TGTGCCAGCAGCTTTGACAGGGGTCGGAATGGCTACACCTTC
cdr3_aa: CASSFDRGRNGYTF

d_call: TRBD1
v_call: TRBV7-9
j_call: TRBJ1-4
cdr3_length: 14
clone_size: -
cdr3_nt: TGTGCCAGCAGCTTAGGGACAGGGAATGAAAAACTGTTTTTT
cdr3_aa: CASSLGTGNEKLFF

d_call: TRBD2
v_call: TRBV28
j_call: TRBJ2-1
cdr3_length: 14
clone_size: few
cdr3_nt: TGTGCCATCAGGATAGCGGGAGGTGCTAATGAGCAGTTCTTC
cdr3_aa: CAIRIAGGANEQFF

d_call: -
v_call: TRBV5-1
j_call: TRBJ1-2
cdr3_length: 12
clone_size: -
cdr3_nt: TGCGCCAGCAGCTTGTACCGGGATGGCTACACCTTC
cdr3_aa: CASSLYRDGYTF

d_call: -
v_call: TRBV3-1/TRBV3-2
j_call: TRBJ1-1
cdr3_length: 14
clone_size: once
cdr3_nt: TGTGCCAGCAGCCAAGGGCGGGGGGAAACTGAAGCTTTCTTT
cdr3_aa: CASSQGRGETEAFF

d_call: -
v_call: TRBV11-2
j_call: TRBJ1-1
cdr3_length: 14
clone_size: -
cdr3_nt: TGTGCCAGCAGGACCGGGACACTGAACACTGAAGCTTTCTTT
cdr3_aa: CASRTGTLNTEAFF

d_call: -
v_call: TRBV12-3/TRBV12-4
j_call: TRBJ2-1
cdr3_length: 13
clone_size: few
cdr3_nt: TGTGCCAGCAGCCTAGGGGGGGGCTATGAGCAGTTCTTC
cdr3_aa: CASSLGGGYEQFF

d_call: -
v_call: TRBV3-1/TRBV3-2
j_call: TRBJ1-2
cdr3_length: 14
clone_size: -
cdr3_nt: TGTGCCAGCAGCCAAGTCAGGGGTTCAGGTGGCTACACCTTC
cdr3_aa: CASSQVRGSGGYTF

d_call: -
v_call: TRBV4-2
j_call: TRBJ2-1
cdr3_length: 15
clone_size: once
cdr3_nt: TGTGCCAGCAGCCAAGCGGGGGACCGGCCCAATGAGCAGTTCTTC
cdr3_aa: CASSQAGDRPNEQFF

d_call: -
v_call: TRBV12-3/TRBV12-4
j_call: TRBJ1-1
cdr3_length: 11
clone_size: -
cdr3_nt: TGTGCCAGCAGCCTAGACACTGAAGCTTTCTTT
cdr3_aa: CASSLDTEAFF

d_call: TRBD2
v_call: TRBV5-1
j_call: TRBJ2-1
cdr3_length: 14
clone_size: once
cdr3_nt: TGCGCCAGCAGCTCAGGGCGGGAGGGCGAAGAGCAGTTCTTC
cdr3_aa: CASSSGREGEEQFF

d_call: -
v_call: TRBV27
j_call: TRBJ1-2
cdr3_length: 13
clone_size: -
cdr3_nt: TGTGCCAGCAGTCTCACAGGGATCTATGGCTACACCTTC
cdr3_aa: CASSLTGIYGYTF

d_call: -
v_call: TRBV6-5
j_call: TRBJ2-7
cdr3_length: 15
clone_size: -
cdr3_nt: TGTGCCAGCAGTTACCGTGGGGGGAGCTCCTACGAGCAGTACTTC
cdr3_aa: CASSYRGGSSYEQYF

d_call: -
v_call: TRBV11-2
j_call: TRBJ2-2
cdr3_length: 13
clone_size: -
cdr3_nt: TGTGCCAGCAGCTTCGGACTCACCGGGGAGCTGTTTTTT
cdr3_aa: CASSFGLTGELFF

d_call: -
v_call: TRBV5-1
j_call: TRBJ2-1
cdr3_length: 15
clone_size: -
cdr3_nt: TGCGCCAGCAGCCCCCAGGCAGGGGCAAGCAATGAGCAGTTCTTC
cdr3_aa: CASSPQAGASNEQFF

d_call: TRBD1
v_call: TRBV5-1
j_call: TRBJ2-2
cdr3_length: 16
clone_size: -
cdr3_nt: TGCGCCAGCACCATAGAGGGGGCAATGGGCACCGGGGAGCTGTTTTTT
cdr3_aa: CASTIEGAMGTGELFF

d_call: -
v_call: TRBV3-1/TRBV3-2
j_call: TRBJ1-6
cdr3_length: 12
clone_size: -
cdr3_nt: TGTGCCAGCAGACTCGCATTGTCACCCCTCCACTTT
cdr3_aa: CASRLALSPLHF

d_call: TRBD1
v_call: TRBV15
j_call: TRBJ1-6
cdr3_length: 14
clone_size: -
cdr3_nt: TGTGCCACTTCCTGGGACAGGGTAGATTCACCCCTCCACTTT
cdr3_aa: CATSWDRVDSPLHF

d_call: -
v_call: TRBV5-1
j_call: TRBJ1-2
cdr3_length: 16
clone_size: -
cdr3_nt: TGCGCCAGCAGCTTGGAAGGCGGAAGAACTCGTGGGGGCTACACCTTC
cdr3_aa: CASSLEGGRTRGGYTF

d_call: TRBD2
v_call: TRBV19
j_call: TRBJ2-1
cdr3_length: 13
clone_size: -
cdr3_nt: TGTGCCAGTAGTATACTAGCGGGAGGTGAGCAGTTCTTC
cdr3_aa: CASSILAGGEQFF

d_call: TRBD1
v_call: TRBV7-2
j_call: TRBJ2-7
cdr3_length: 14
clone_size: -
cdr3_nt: TGTGCCAGCAGCACCACAGGGGGAATAGACGAGCAGTACTTC
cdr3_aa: CASSTTGGIDEQYF

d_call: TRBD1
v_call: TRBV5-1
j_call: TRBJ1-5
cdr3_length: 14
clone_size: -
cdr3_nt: TGCGCCAGCAGCTTGGGACAGGGAGATCAGCCCCAGCATTTT
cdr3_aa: CASSLGQGDQPQHF

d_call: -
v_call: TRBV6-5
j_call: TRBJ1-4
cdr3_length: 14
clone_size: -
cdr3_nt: TGTGCCAGCAGTTCCAGGGGCTCTAATGAAAAACTGTTTTTT
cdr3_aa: CASSSRGSNEKLFF

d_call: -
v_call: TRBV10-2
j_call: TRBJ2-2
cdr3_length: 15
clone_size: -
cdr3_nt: TGCGCCAGCAGTGCACGACAGGATTACACCGGGGAGCTGTTTTTT
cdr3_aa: CASSARQDYTGELFF

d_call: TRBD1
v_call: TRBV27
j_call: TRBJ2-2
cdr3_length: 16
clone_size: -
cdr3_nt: TGTGCCAGCAGTTTATATGGGACAGTCAACACCGGGGAGCTGTTTTTT
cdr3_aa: CASSLYGTVNTGELFF

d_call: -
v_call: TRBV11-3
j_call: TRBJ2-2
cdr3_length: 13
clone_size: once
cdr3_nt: TGTGCCAGCAGCTTAGTGCGCACCGGGGAGCTGTTTTTT
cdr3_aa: CASSLVRTGELFF

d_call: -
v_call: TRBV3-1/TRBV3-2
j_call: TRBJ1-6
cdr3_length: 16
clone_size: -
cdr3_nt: TGTGCCAGCAGCCCGGGGCCGCGGGGGACGGGTTCACCCCTCCACTTT
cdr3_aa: CASSPGPRGTGSPLHF

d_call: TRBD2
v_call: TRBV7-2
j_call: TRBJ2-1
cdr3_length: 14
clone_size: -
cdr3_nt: TGTGCCAGCAGCTTAGTCCTAGCGGAGGATGAGCAGTTCTTC
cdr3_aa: CASSLVLAEDEQFF

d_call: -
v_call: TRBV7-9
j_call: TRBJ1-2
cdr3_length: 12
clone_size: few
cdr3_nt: TGTGCCAGAAAGAGGGATTTTATTGGCTACACCTTC
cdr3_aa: CARKRDFIGYTF

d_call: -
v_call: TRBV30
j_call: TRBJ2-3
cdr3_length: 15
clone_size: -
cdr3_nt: TGTGCCTGGAGTACGACATTTTCTAGCACAGATACGCAGTATTTT
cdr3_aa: CAWSTTFSSTDTQYF

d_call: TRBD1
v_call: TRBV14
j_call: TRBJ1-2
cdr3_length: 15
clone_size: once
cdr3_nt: TGTGCCAGCAGCCAACCCGGGACAGGAATCTATGGCTACACCTTC
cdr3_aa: CASSQPGTGIYGYTF

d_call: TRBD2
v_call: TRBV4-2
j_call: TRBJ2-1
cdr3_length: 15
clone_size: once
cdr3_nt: TGTGCCAGCAGCCCCCAGTTAGCGGGGGGAGGTGAGCAGTTCTTC
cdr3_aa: CASSPQLAGGGEQFF

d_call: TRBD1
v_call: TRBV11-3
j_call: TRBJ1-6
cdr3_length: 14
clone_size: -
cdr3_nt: TGTGCCAGCAGCCTAACAGGGGGCAATTCACCCCTCCACTTT
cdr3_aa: CASSLTGGNSPLHF

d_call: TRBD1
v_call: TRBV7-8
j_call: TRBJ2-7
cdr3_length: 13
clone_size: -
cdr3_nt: TGTGCCAGCAGCTACGACAGGGACTACGAGCAGTACTTC
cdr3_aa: CASSYDRDYEQYF

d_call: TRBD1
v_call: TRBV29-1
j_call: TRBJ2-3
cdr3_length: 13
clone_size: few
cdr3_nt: TGCAGCGACACAGGGGGAAGCACAGATACGCAGTATTTT
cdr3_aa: CSDTGGSTDTQYF

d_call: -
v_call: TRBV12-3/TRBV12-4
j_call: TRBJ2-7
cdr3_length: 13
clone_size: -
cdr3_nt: TGTGCCTGCTCTAGTAGGTCTACCTACGAGCAGTACTTC
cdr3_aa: CACSSRSTYEQYF

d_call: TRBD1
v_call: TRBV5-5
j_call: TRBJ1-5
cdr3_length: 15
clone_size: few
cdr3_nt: TGTGCCAGCCGGGACCCAGACAGGGGTGATCAGCCCCAGCATTTT
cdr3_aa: CASRDPDRGDQPQHF

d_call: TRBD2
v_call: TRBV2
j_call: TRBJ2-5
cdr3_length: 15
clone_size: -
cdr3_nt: TGTGCCAGCAGTGAATCGGGAGGGGTGGGGGAGACCCAGTACTTC
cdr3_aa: CASSESGGVGETQYF